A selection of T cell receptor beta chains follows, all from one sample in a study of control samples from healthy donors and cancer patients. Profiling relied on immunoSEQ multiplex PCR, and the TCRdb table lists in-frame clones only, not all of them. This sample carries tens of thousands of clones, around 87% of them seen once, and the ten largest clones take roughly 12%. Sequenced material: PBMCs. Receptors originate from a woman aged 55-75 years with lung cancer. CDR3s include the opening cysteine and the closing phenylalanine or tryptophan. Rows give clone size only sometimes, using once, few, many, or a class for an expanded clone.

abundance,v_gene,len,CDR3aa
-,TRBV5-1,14,CASSLLGPNEKLFF
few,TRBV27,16,CASRKDGGPITDTQYF
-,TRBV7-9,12,CASRGSEEKLFF
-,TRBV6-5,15,CASSLVWGGGNTIYF
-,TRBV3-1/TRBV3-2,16,CASRLLAAGGGYGYTF
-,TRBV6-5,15,CASSYSAGPNQPQHF
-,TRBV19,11,CASTNEGGYTF
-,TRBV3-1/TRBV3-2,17,CASSLRLAGGPTDTQYF
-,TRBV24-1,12,CATSAGGFRQFF
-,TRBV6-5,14,CASRTVQIPFEQFF
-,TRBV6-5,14,CASSRTKWNQPQHF
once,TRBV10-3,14,CAIRPSGVPYEQYF
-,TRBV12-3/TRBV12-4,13,CASSFAERTEAFF
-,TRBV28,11,CASSFRGGYTF
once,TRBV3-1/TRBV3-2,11,CASSQGDTQYF
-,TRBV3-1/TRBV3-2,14,CASGQQGIGEKLFF
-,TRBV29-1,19,CSVGGVLAGGLRGTDTQYF
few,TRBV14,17,CASSQERGRGPKSGYTF
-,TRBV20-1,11,CSAGSTDTQYF
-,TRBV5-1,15,CASAGGGDDVGEQYF
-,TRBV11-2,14,CASSASGNRKEQFF
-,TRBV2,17,CASSECWWDRRGTEASF
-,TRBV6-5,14,CASRGQSYNSPLHF
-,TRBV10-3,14,CAIRRESSYNEQFF
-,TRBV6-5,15,CASSRDGTANTEAFF
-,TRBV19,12,CASSIHSNEQFF
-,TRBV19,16,CASTPRRLSGANVLTF
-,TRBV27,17,CASSLFYSGRIYNEQFF
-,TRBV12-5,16,CASGDAAGGNLEKLFF
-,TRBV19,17,CASSIGPTWATGNTIYF
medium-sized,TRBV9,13,CASSKSGGSEQYF
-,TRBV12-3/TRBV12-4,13,CASSPRRNTEAFF
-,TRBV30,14,CAWSVGSPQETQYF
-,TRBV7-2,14,CASSPSSANTEAFF
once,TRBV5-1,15,CASSFTDPTNEKLFF
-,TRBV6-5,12,CAASQGTRPQHF
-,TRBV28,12,CASSLGSYEQFF
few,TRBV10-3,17,CAISERGAGGRYNEQFF
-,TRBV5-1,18,CASSLAGGTGGDNSPLHF
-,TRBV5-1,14,CASSLDWAGNTIYF
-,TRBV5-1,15,CASSLMASGGYEQYF